The T cell receptor (beta chain) described here comes from a study of T cells in Graves' hyperthyroidism and ophthalmopathy. Enrolled ophthalmopathy patients presented with a Clinical Activity Score of at least 3, a NOSPECS grade of at least 4, and disease duration under 3 months. V was cut by 3 bases and J by 10 bases, with 10 bases left in between. This CDR3 spans 12 amino acids. CDR1 MNHNS and CDR2 SASEGT come from the germline V gene. This clonotype was detected ten times or more. RNA transcripts yielded amplified TCR beta CDR3 regions. Using the HTBI primer set, a first-round RT-PCR was run on the TCR CDR3. MiXCR, applied by TCRdb to the multiplex PCR reads, yields one record per CDR3 protein. The sample contains about 400,000 distinct CDR3 sequences, more than 13% of which appear only once.

The genes are TRBV6-1 and TRBJ2-1; D tentatively reads TRBD1 or TRBD2 (5 bases each). The specimen was blood. This sequence was found in a middle-aged man with Graves' ophthalmopathy. CDR3 bases: TGTGCCAGCAGTGATGGGGACGGCGAGCAGTTCTTC. This encodes CASSDGDGEQFF.